This TCR beta chain was captured in a study of T cells after yellow fever vaccination (dated by TCRdb to the late 2010s). For the wider study: Libraries from fractions with low cell numbers were prepared with the SMART-Seq v4 Ultra Low Input RNA kit. Blood was drawn at multiple timepoints before and after primary and secondary immunization, with bulk PBMC replicates and cell subsets isolated. The cohort comprised two healthy male donors, one aged 18 to 30 and one aged 30 to 39 years. Bulk TCR alpha and beta repertoires were sequenced longitudinally to track T-cell clones before and after primary and booster YFV17D yellow fever vaccination.

Summary of the overall study and its limitations: Because abundant contaminating clonotypes from the bulk population could be contained in FACS-sorted repertoires, computational filtering was required. A small fraction of clonotypes showed up in both the CD4 and CD8 compartments, probably as a result of convergent recombination. The secondary T-cell response was weaker than the primary response but faster, peaking on day 5 instead of day 15. Most clones expanded after primary vaccination (roughly 96% of CD4 and about 85% of CD8) were re-detected after the booster, suggesting that broad memory maintenance occurred. The study included only a couple of donors, which limits how far the findings can be generalized.

At the junction V is shortened by 2 bases and J by 8 bases; bases outside the gene matches: 4. The germline V gene (reference sequence) sets CDR1 to DFQATT and CDR2 to SNEGSKA. The CDR3 runs 12 amino acids, cysteine and phenylalanine included. CDR3 DNA is the only sequence kept; it has 36 bases, read in frame from the first base. This specimen's treatment or condition label, per the study, means: live attenuated yellow fever vaccine strain. At each blood-draw timepoint, two biological replicates of bulk PBMCs were collected. A standard Ficoll-Paque protocol was used to isolate PBMCs from peripheral blood. RNA was extracted with TriZol from bulk PBMCs, CD4 and CD8 fractions, and dextramer-positive and dextramer-negative fractions. The listed sequencing device is Illumina NovaSeq 6000. TCR cDNA was made using 5'RACE template switching, a step that added a universal primer site and unique molecular identifiers. Priming for cDNA synthesis came from both the TCR alpha and TCR beta constant segments. Two PCR steps were used to amplify libraries, with sample barcodes and sequencing adapters being added in the second step. Sequencing of libraries was done on Illumina HiSeq 2500 (2x100 bp) or NovaSeq (2x150 bp). On the study's bioinformatics: Demultiplexing of reads and collapsing into UMI consensus sequences were performed with MIGEC, and V(D)J alignment was carried out with MiXCR. Clonotypes responding to the vaccine were identified with edgeR on replicate PBMC samples, with the criteria of FDR below 0.01 and a log2 fold change above 5 up to day 15. Bulk clonotypes were assigned CD4 or CD8 identity according to which sequenced CD4 or CD8 repertoire held them at higher abundance. TCRdb trimmed public reads at Q25 via fastp, called clones via MiXCR and kept in-frame beta chains. Rows merge per CDR3 protein into single entries with the most common DNA and genes. Clone size and V and J calls follow TCRdb, not the original study. The sample profile shows about 340,000 distinct CDR3 sequences; approximately 3.9% of them were found once. Roughly 26% of the sample is held by the ten biggest clonotypes.

This clonotype showed up many times. No antigen is known for it. Per-base qualities were not stored, and no clone one base away is much larger. The receptor was derived from a man between 18 and 35 years old who received the YFV17D yellow fever vaccine. Here the sequenced sample was PBMCs, taken 5 days after the yellow fever booster vaccination. The V and J genes are TRBV20-1 and TRBJ1-2, with 8 bases aligning to TRBD1. The DNA is as follows: TGCAGTGCTAGACAGGGGGCAGGAGGCTACACCTTC. It codes for CSARQGAGGYTF.